Presented here are 26 T cell receptor beta chains from one specimen sequenced in a study of T cells after yellow fever vaccination. MiXCR was run by TCRdb on the 5' RACE reads, yielding one entry per CDR3 protein. The data show hundreds of thousands of distinct CDR3 sequences, around an eighth seen once. The sample consisted of PBMCs, taken on the day of the yellow fever booster vaccination. The receptors originated from a man younger than 45 who received the YFV17D yellow fever vaccine.

This clonotype occurred many times. CDR3 protein: CASSLELVELFF. As DNA, the CDR3 is TGTGCCAGCAGCTTAGAGCTAGTGGAGCTGTTTTTT. The chain links TRBV7-9 to TRBJ2-2; no reliable D call. CDR3 size: 12 residues. Germline assignment: CDR1 SEHNR and CDR2 FQNEAQ (reference sequence). Trimming removed 1 base at V and 10 bases at J, with 7 bases between.

A few counts support this clonotype. The chain carries TRBV11-1 and TRBJ1-1; D is ambiguous. CDR3 length equals 15 residues. V lost 5 bases and J 4 bases, leaving 17 bases between the germline ends. Looked up from germline, CDR1 is SGHAT and CDR2 is FQDESV (reference sequence). This chain's CDR3 is CASSPELRVGTEAFF. DNA of the CDR3: TGTGCCAGCAGCCCCGAACTCCGGGTTGGCACTGAAGCTTTCTTT.

This clonotype was observed at least ten times. This chain links TRBV5-1 with TRBJ2-2; 8 bases match TRBD2. The CDR3 covers 15 residues. V dropped 4 bases and J dropped 3; count of bases not matched to a gene: 5. Germline V CDR1 and CDR2: SGHRS, YFSETQ. The CDR3 reads CASSRGGADTGELFF. The CDR3 DNA sequence: TGCGCCAGCAGCCGGGGGGGCGCGGACACCGGGGAGCTGTTTTTT.

The table lists this clonotype with a few counts. The rearrangement links TRBV7-3 to TRBJ2-1, with 7 bases that match TRBD1. The ends lost 4 bases at V and 3 bases at J; junction bases unmatched: 6. The germline gives CDR1 SGHTA, CDR2 FQGTGA. This CDR3 comprises 15 residues. The CDR3, as DNA: TGTGCCAGCAGCTACCAGACAGGGAACTACAATGAGCAGTTCTTC. Amino acids: CASSYQTGNYNEQFF.

This clonotype occurred a few times. The V gene is TRBV7-2, the J gene TRBJ2-3, with 9 bases identical to TRBD2. CDR3 size: 16 residues. Germline-derived CDR1 and CDR2 are SGHTA and FQGNSA. J lost 0 bases, V lost 5 bases, and 6 bases had no gene match. Here the CDR3 reads CASSLSGRPSTDTQYF. The DNA for the CDR3 is TGTGCCAGCAGCCTTAGCGGGAGACCTAGCACAGATACGCAGTATTTT.

This chain connects TRBV6-2 or TRBV6-3 to TRBJ2-7; D gene uncertain. Germline assignment: CDR1 MNHEY and CDR2 SVGEGT. The CDR3 extends over 12 amino acids. V dropped 9 bases and J dropped 3 bases, with 12 bases sitting between them. This CDR3 reads CASSTSNYEQYF. The CDR3 nucleotides are TGTGCCAGTTCTACGTCAAACTACGAGCAGTACTTC.

This clonotype was observed a handful of times. The rearrangement joins TRBV18 to TRBJ1-2; no clear D gene. This CDR3 contains 14 residues. Trimming took off 0 bases at V and 1 base at J, with 6 bases between the two ends. The V gene's germline CDR1 is KGHSH and CDR2 LQKENI. For the CDR3, the DNA is TGTGCCAGCTCACCACCGACGAATAACTATGGCTACACCTTC. Protein product: CASSPPTNNYGYTF.

This clonotype was observed many times. This rearrangement joins TRBV30 to TRBJ1-2; 7 bases fit TRBD1. The CDR3 contains 15 residues. CDR1 and CDR2 (germline): GTSNPN, SVGIG (reference sequence). J gave up 2 bases and V 3 bases, and 9 bases lay outside the gene matches. The CDR3 reads CAWRGAGGQNYGYTF. The CDR3 DNA sequence: TGTGCCTGGAGGGGGGCAGGGGGACAGAACTATGGCTACACCTTC.

This clonotype was seen only a few times. CDR3 DNA sequence: TGTGCCAGCAGACGAGGGATGTACAATGAGCAGTTCTTC. This sequence encodes CASRRGMYNEQFF. The chain joins TRBV3-1 to TRBJ2-1, with D maybe TRBD2 (5 bases). Trimming removed 6 bases at V and 4 bases at J, with 10 bases between. Looked up from germline, CDR1 is LGHDT and CDR2 is YNNKEL (reference sequence). This CDR3 has 13 residues.

This clonotype was found a few times. The genes are TRBV7-2 and TRBJ2-5; a weak D match, TRBD1 (5 bases). There are 15 residues in the CDR3. Germline CDR1 reads SGHTA; CDR2 reads FQGNSA. V was shortened by 5 bases and J by 1 base, with 14 bases between the two germline ends. The CDR3 DNA is TGTGCCAGCAGCCCAAGGGGCAGGGCCCAAGAGACCCAGTACTTC. Amino acids: CASSPRGRAQETQYF.

The J gene is TRBJ2-5, the V gene TRBV5-1; TRBD2 agrees at 7 bases. This CDR3 is 15 amino acids long. Germline CDR1 SGHRS, CDR2 YFSETQ. The trim removed 4 bases at V and 2 bases at J, leaving 8 bases unmatched. The chain's CDR3 is CASSHAGGGQETQYF. The CDR3 DNA is TGCGCCAGCAGCCATGCGGGCGGGGGACAAGAGACCCAGTACTTC.

V usage is TRBV20-1 and J usage is TRBJ2-3; possible D gene TRBD2, 5 bases. This CDR3 contains 15 residues. V lost 7 bases and J lost 3, with 20 bases in between. Germline CDR1 DFQATT, CDR2 SNEGSKA (reference sequence). The CDR3 loop reads CSVPRAVLNTDTQYF. CDR3 DNA: TGCAGTGTCCCTCGAGCGGTCCTTAATACAGATACGCAGTATTTT.

CDR3 residues: CAISPGDTQYF. The CDR3 bases are TGTGCCATCAGTCCAGGGGATACGCAGTATTTT. The chain is built from TRBV10-3 and TRBJ2-3; D perhaps matches TRBD1 (5 bases). The CDR3 covers 11 residues. V lost 5 bases, J lost 6 bases, and 6 bases lay in between. CDR1 is ENHRY and CDR2 is SYGVKD in the germline V gene.

This clonotype was seen only a few times. The chain couples TRBV5-1 to TRBJ2-7; TRBD2 aligns across 10 bases. V lost 4 bases and J lost 6; bases outside the gene matches: 7. Germline V gives CDR1 SGHRS, CDR2 YFSETQ. The length of the CDR3 is 14 residues. The CDR3 bases are TGCGCCAGCAGCATTTCTAGCGGGAGCAGCGAGCAGTACTTC. The encoded protein is CASSISSGSSEQYF.

This CDR3 is CASSSRTTGWGETQYF. For the CDR3, the DNA is TGTGCCAGCAGTAGCCGAACGACAGGGTGGGGAGAGACCCAGTACTTC. The rearrangement joins TRBV12-3 or TRBV12-4 to TRBJ2-5; 7 nucleotides align to TRBD1. J was trimmed by 4 bases and V by 5 bases; bases with no gene match: 13. There are 16 residues in the CDR3.

This clonotype occurred a few times. This chain connects TRBV14 to TRBJ2-3; a weak D match, TRBD2 (5 bases). The CDR3 length is 16 residues. With 5 bases removed from V and 6 bases from J, the gap between germline ends came to 21 bases. CDR1 is SGHDN and CDR2 is FVKESK in the germline V gene. CDR3 nucleotide sequence: TGTGCCAGCAGCTCCTCCTGGGTGGGGAGTGGTGATACGCAGTATTTT. This codes for CASSSSWVGSGDTQYF.

J is TRBJ2-3 and V is TRBV10-3; D may be TRBD2 (6 bases). The CDR3 has 13 amino acids. Germline loops: CDR1 ENHRY, CDR2 SYGVKD. V was pared by 10 bases and J by 2 bases, with 13 bases between. The CDR3 nucleotides are TGTGCCACGGCGGGGCTAGCCACAGATACGCAGTATTTT. Translation gives CATAGLATDTQYF.

This clonotype was seen a few times. The rearrangement joins TRBV20-1 to TRBJ2-7, with TRBD2 matching over 10 bases. V trimming: 1 base; J trimming: 10 bases; junction bases outside the gene matches: 22. This CDR3 comprises 18 residues. Germline V gene lookup returns CDR1 DFQATT and CDR2 SNEGSKA (reference sequence). CDR3 amino acids: CSARGERIPLAGAAYQYF. CDR3 in DNA: TGCAGTGCTAGAGGAGAACGAATTCCCCTAGCGGGAGCGGCATACCAGTACTTC.

This clonotype has more than one count but fewer than ten. The junction departs from the called germline gene at one end, perhaps through a read error. The V call is TRBV27, the J call TRBJ2-7, with TRBD2 matching 9 bases. Looked up from germline, CDR1 is MNHEY and CDR2 is SMNVEV (reference sequence). This CDR3 has 14 amino acids. The CDR3 here is CASGLAGDSYEQYF. The CDR3 DNA reads as TGTGCCAGCGGTTTAGCGGGAGACTCCTACGAGCAGTACTTC.

This clonotype was seen only a few times. The chain employs TRBV7-2 and TRBJ2-1, with D hard to call. The ends were cut back, 3 bases at V and 5 bases at J, with 8 bases in the middle. Germline V gives CDR1 SGHTA, CDR2 FQGNSA. The CDR3 length is 13 residues. As DNA, the CDR3 is TGTGCCAGCAGCTTGTCGGTGAACAATGAGCAGTTCTTC. It translates to CASSLSVNNEQFF.

This clonotype was detected ten times or more. The chain uses TRBV7-2 and TRBJ2-7, with 11 bases fitting TRBD2. From germline, CDR1 is SGHTA and CDR2 FQGNSA. The CDR3 spans 15 residues. Trimming cost V 8 bases and J 2 bases; bases outside gene matches: 8. CDR3 coding DNA: TGTGCCAGCTCATCTAGGACTAGCGGGCCCTACGAGCAGTACTTC. It encodes CASSSRTSGPYEQYF.

V is TRBV7-2 and J is TRBJ2-7, with TRBD2 matching 7 bases. CDR3 size: 15 residues. The V segment lost 4 bases and the J segment 6 bases; nucleotides outside the gene matches: 12. CDR1 and CDR2 from the germline V gene are SGHTA and FQGNSA. In DNA, the CDR3 is TGTGCCAGCAGCTCCCGTGGGGGGGGTACGTTCGAGCAGTACTTC. Residues: CASSSRGGGTFEQYF. Together with reference TRBV7-2 and TRBJ2-7, the CDR3 gives the full variable domain: GAGVSQSPSNKVTEKGKDVELRCDPISGHTALYWYRQSLGQGLEFLIYFQGNSAPDKSGLPSDRFSAERTGGSVSTLTIQRTQQEDSAVYLCASSSRGGGTFEQYFGPGTRLTVT.

This clonotype was counted many times. The chain links TRBV7-2 to TRBJ2-3; D unresolved. The germline V gene encodes CDR1 SGHTA and CDR2 FQGNSA. V was pared by 1 base and J by 6 bases, with 5 bases between. This CDR3 is built from 12 residues. The CDR3 coding sequence is TGTGCCAGCAGCTTAGTCCGGGATACGCAGTATTTT. It specifies CASSLVRDTQYF.

The rearrangement uses TRBV5-8 and TRBJ2-2, with TRBD2 matching over 9 bases. CDR3 length equals 15 residues. Germline-derived CDR1 and CDR2 are SGHTS and YDEGEE. Germline trimming cut 1 base from V and 6 bases from J; bases unmatched to any gene: 4. CDR3 DNA sequence: TGTGCCAGCAGCTTGCTCCGACTAGCGGCCGGGGAGCTGTTTTTT. Residues: CASSLLRLAAGELFF.

This clonotype was seen only a few times. The chain carries TRBV7-2 and TRBJ1-5, with D possibly matching TRBD1 (5 bases). The V and J ends lost 0 bases and 11 bases respectively, with 20 bases between them. The CDR3 has 16 residues. Germline values: CDR1 SGHTA, CDR2 FQGNSA. For the CDR3, the DNA is TGTGCCAGCAGCTTAGCTTCCGGGCCCCAGGGAGGAGCCCAGCATTTT. This sequence encodes CASSLASGPQGGAQHF.

The gene calls are TRBV15 and TRBJ2-2, with 14 bases that match TRBD2. CDR1 LNHNV and CDR2 YYDKDF come from the germline V gene (reference sequence). V lost 2 bases and J lost 6; bases outside the gene matches: 8. CDR3 size: 18 residues. The CDR3 loop reads CATSRRTSGRSWAGELFF. The CDR3 region has the DNA TGTGCCACCAGCAGACGGACTAGCGGGAGGTCCTGGGCCGGGGAGCTGTTTTTT.